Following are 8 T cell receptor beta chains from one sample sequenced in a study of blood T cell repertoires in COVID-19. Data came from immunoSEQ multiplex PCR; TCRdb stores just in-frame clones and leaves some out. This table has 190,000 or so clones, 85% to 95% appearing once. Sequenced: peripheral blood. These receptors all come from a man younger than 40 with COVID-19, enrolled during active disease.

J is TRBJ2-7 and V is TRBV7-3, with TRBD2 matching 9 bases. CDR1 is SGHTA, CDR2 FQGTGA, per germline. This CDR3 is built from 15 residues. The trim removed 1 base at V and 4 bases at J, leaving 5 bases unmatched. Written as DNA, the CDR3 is TGTGCCAGCAGCTTAAAAGCGGGGGGCCCGTACGAGCAGTACTTC. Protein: CASSLKAGGPYEQYF. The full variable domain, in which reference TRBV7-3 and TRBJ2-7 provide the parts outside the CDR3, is GAGVSQTPSNKVTEKGKYVELRCDPISGHTALYWYRQSLGQGPEFLIYFQGTGAADDSGLPNDRFFAVRPEGSVSTLKIQRTERGDSAVYLCASSLKAGGPYEQYFGPGTRLTVT.

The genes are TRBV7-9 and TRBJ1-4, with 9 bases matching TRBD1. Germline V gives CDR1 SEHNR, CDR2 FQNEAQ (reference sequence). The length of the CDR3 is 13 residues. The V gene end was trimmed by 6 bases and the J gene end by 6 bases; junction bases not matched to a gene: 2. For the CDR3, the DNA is TGTGCCAGCAGGGGACAGGGTGATGAAAAACTGTTTTTT. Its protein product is CASRGQGDEKLFF. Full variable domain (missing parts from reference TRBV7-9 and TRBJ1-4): DTGVSQNPRHKITKRGQNVTFRCDPISEHNRLYWYRQTLGQGPEFLTYFQNEAQLEKSRLLSDRFSAERPKGSFSTLEIQRTEQGDSAMYLCASRGQGDEKLFFGSGTQLSVL.

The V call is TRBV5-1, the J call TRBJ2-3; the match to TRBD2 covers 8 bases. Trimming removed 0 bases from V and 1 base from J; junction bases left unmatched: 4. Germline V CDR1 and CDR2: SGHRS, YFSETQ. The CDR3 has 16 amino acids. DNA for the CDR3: TGCGCCAGCAGCTTGGATAGCGGGACTGGCACAGATACGCAGTATTTT. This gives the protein CASSLDSGTGTDTQYF.

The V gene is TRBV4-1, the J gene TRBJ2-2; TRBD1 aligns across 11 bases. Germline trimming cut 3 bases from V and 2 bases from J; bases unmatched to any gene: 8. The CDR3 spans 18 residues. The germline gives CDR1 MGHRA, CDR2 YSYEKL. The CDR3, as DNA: TGCGCCAGCAGCCAGACTGGGACAGGGGGAAAAAACACCGGGGAGCTGTTTTTT. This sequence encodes CASSQTGTGGKNTGELFF.

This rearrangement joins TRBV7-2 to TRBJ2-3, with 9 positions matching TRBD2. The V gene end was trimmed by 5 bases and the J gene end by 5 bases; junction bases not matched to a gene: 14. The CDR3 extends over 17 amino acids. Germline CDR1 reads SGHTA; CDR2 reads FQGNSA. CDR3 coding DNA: TGTGCCAGCAGCGGTTCTCAACAGCGGGGGGTTGGAGATACGCAGTATTTT. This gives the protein CASSGSQQRGVGDTQYF.

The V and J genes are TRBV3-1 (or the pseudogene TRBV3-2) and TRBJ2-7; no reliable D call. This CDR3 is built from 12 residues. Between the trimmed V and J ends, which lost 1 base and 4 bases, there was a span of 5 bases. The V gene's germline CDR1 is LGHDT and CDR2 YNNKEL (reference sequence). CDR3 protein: CASSQVRYEQYF. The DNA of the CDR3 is TGTGCCAGCAGCCAAGTCCGTTACGAGCAGTACTTC.

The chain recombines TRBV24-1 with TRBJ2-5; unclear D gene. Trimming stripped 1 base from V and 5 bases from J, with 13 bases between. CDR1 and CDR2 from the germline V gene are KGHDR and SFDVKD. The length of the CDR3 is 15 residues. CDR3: CATSDFYGGKETQYF. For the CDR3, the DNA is TGTGCCACCAGTGATTTTTACGGCGGCAAGGAGACCCAGTACTTC.

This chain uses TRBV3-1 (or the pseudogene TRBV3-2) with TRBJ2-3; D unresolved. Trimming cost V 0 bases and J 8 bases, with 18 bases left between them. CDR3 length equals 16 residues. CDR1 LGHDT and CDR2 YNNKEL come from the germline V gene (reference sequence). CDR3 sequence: CASSQERSGLSSTQYF. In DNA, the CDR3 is TGTGCCAGCAGCCAAGAACGGTCAGGCCTTTCGTCTACGCAGTATTTT.